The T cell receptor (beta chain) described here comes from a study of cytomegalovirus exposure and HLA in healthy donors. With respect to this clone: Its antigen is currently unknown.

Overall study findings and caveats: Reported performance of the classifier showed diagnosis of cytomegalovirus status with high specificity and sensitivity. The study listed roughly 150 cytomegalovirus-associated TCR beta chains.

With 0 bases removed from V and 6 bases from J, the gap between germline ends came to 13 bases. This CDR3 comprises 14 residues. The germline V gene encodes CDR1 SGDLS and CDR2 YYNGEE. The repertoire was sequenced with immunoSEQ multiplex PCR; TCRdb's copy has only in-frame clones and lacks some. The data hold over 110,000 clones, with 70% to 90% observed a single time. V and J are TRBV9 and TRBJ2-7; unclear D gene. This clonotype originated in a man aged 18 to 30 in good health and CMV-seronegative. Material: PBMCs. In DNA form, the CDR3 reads TGTGCCAGCAGCGTAGGCGGCGGCCTAGGCGAGCAGTACTTC. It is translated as CASSVGGGLGEQYF.